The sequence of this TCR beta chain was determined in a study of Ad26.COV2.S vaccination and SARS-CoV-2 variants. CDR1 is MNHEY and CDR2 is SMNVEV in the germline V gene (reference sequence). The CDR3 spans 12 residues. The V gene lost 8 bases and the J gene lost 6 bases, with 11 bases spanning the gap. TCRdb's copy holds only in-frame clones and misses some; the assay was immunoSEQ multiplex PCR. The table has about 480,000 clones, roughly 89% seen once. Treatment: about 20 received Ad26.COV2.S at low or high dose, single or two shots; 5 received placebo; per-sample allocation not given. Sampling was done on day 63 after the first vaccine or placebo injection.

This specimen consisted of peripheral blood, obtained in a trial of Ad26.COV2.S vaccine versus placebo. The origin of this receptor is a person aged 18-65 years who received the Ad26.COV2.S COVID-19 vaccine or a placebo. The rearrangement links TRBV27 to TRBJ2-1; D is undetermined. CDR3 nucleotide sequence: TGTGCCAGCGCCCTATCCCGCAATGAGCAGTTCTTC. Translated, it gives CASALSRNEQFF.